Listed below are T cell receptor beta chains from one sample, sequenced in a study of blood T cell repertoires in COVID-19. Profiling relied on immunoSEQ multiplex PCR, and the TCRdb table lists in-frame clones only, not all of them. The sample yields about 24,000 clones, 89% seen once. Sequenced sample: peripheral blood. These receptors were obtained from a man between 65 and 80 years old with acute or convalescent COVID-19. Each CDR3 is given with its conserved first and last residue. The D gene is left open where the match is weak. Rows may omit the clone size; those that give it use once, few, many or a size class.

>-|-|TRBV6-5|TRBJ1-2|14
TGTGCCAGCAGTATCGACGGGAATAACTATGGCTACACCTTC
CASSIDGNNYGYTF
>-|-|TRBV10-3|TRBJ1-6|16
TGTGCCATCAGGGGGAAGGACCAGGGGTCGTACTCACCCCTCCACTTT
CAIRGKDQGSYSPLHF
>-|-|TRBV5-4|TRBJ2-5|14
TGTGCCAGCAGCGACTCCGCTACGAAAGAGACCCAGTACTTC
CASSDSATKETQYF
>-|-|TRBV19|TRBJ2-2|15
TGTGCCAGCCTATCGTCGACAGTGAACACCGGGGAGCTGTTTTTT
CASLSSTVNTGELFF
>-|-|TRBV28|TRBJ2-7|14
TGTGCCAGCAGTCCCTCAGGGGCTGGGGACGAGCAGTACTTC
CASSPSGAGDEQYF
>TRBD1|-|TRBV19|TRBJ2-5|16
TGTGCCAGTAGTACCCGGACAGGGGAGCTGGGAGAGACCCAGTACTTC
CASSTRTGELGETQYF
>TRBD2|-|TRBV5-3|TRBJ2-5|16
TGTGCCAACCCGACTAGCGGGAGCGGCCAGGGAGAGACCCAGTACTTC
CANPTSGSGQGETQYF
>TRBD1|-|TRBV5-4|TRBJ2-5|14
TGTGCCAGCAGCTTGATAGGGGGCGGGGAGACCCAGTACTTC
CASSLIGGGETQYF
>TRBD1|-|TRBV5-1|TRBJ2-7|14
TGCACCAGCAGCCGGACGACAGGGGCGTACGAGCAGTACTTC
CTSSRTTGAYEQYF
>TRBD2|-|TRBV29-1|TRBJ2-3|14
TGCAGCGTTTCACTGCGGGAGAGCACAGATACGCAGTATTTT
CSVSLRESTDTQYF
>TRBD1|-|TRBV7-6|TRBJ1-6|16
TGTGCCAGCAGCTTAGCGGAGGGACAGGGGAATTCACCCCTCCACTTT
CASSLAEGQGNSPLHF
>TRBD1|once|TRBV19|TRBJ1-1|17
TGTGCCAGTACCCCACGCGGGACAGGTTTAATGAACACTGAAGCTTTCTTT
CASTPRGTGLMNTEAFF
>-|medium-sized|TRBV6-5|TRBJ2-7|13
TGTGCCAGCAGCATGGACAGCCCCTACGAGCAGTACTTC
CASSMDSPYEQYF
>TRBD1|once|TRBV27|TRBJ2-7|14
TGTGCCAGCAGTTTGACAGGGACGCCGGGGGAGCAGTACTTC
CASSLTGTPGEQYF
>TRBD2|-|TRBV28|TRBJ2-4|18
TGTGCCAGCAGTTTAAGGAGCGGGGGAGGTTTGACCAAAAACATTCAGTACTTC
CASSLRSGGGLTKNIQYF
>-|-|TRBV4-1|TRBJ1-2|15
TGCGCCAGCAGCTCGGAGCCTCCGAGCTCCTATGGCTACACCTTC
CASSSEPPSSYGYTF
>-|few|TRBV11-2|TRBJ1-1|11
TGTGCCAGCAGCCCCGGTCGAGCAGCTTTCTTT
CASSPGRAAFF
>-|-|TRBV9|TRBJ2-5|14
TGTGCCAGCAGCGCCGGGACACCCCAAGAGACCCAGTACTTC
CASSAGTPQETQYF
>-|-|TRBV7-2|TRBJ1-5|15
TGTGCCAGCAGAAAAGGGGTGTCAGGCAATCAGCCCCAGCATTTT
CASRKGVSGNQPQHF
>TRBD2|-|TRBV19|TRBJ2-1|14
TGTGCCAGCAATAGCGGGAGGGGTCCGAATGAGCAGTTCTTC
CASNSGRGPNEQFF
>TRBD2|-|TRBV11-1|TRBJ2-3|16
TGTGCCAGCAGCCGCGGGACTAGCGGCTACACAGATACGCAGTATTTT
CASSRGTSGYTDTQYF
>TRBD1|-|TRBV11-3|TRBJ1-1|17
TGTGCCAGCAGCCCGGGACAGGGGGCTAAACCGAACACTGAAGCTTTCTTT
CASSPGQGAKPNTEAFF
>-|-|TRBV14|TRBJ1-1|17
TGTGCCAGCAGCCATTTATTTGGGACTAAGGAATACACTGAAGCTTTCTTT
CASSHLFGTKEYTEAFF
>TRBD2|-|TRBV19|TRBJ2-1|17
TGTGCCAGTAGTTCGGACCGTGGAATGCCGGGGGGAAATGAGCAGTTCTTC
CASSSDRGMPGGNEQFF
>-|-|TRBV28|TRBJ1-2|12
TGTGCCAGCAGTTTATACGCTATCGGCTACACCTTC
CASSLYAIGYTF
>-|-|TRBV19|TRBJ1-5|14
TGTGCCAGTACCTACGGAGGGTTGGGTCAGCCCCAGCATTTT
CASTYGGLGQPQHF
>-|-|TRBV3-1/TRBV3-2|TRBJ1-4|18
TGTGCCAGCAGCCAGTTTCCCCTTGGGCAGGCAAGCGGAGAAAAACTGTTTTTT
CASSQFPLGQASGEKLFF